This T cell receptor (beta chain) was sequenced in a study of radiation and T cells in renal cell carcinoma. Findings of the study overall: In blood, top tumor clones expanded by 2 weeks, shrinking by 4.

Time point indicated: blood 4 weeks post-SBRT, at nephrectomy. Treatment reported: 15 Gy SBRT to primary tumor, nephrectomy 4 weeks later. Serial blood draws occurred at baseline and 2 and 4 weeks post-SBRT. On this clone: The antigen is not known.

Sequencing used immunoSEQ multiplex PCR; TCRdb keeps in-frame clones, though not all of them. The data hold 120,000 to 150,000 clones, with roughly 90% observed a single time. Germline V gene sequence: CDR1 SGHAT, CDR2 FQNNGV. With 6 bases removed from V and 3 bases from J, the gap between germline ends came to 12 bases. The CDR3 is 14 amino acids. The chain combines TRBV11-2 with TRBJ2-1; TRBD2 might be the D (5 bases). The source is a woman in her fifties or sixties with renal cell carcinoma. The sequences come from blood, collected from a patient whose treatment included radiotherapy and nephrectomy. Here the CDR3 reads CASRYGDFYNEQFF. In DNA form, the CDR3 reads TGTGCCAGCAGATACGGGGATTTCTACAATGAGCAGTTCTTC.